Sequencing of this T cell receptor beta chain was carried out in a study of cytomegalovirus exposure and HLA in healthy donors. General study findings and limits: At a 0.05 false discovery rate, a later analysis found approximately 15,000 TCR beta sequences to be associated with HLA alleles.

V lost 4 bases, J lost 0 bases, and 13 bases lay in between. This CDR3 contains 15 residues. Germline lookup yields CDR1 MNHEY and CDR2 SVGAGI. This clone came up once. Its specificity is unknown. The primer mix had 60 Vbeta and 13 Jbeta primers. Using immunoSEQ multiplex PCR, the repertoire was profiled, and TCRdb retains in-frame clones only, with some absent. Altogether 140,000 to 150,000 clones are present, 60% to 80% being singletons, with the ten largest covering around 3.7%. The V and J genes are TRBV6-5 and TRBJ2-7; D is perhaps TRBD2 (5 bases). The sequence came from a male donor in good health and CMV-seronegative. Sequenced input: PBMCs. The CDR3 region is CASSFGLPSSYEQYF. CDR3 nucleotides: TGTGCCAGCAGTTTCGGACTTCCTAGCTCCTACGAGCAGTACTTC.